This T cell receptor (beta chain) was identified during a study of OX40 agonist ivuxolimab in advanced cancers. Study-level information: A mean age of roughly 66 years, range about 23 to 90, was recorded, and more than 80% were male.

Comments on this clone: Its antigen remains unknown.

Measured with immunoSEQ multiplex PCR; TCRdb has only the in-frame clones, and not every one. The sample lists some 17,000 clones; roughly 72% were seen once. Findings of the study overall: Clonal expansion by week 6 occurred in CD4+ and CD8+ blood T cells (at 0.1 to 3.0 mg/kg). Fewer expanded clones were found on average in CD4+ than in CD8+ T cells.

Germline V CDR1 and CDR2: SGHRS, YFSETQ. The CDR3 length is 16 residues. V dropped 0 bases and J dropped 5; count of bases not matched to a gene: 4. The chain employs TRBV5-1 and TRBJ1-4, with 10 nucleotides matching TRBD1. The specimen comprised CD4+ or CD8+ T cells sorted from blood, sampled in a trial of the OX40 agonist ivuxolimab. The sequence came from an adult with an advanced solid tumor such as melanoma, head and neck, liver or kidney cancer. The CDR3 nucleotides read TGCGCCAGCAGCTTGGCGAAGACAGGGGGCAATGAAAAACTGTTTTTT. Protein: CASSLAKTGGNEKLFF.